What follows are 21 T cell receptor beta chains derived from one specimen sequenced in a study of PD-L1 blockade in urothelial cancer. The method was immunoSEQ multiplex PCR; TCRdb's version includes in-frame clones alone and lacks a portion of them. The data show tens of thousands of clones, with nearly 85% seen just once and 5.8% held by the top ten. Here the sequenced sample was PBMCs, taken around atezolizumab (anti-PD-L1) treatment. These receptors all stem from a man aged 35 to 55 with urothelial cancer.

This clone was detected once. The chain has TRBV5-1 and TRBJ2-1; 7 positions agree with TRBD2. This CDR3 spans 15 amino acids. Germline values: CDR1 SGHRS, CDR2 YFSETQ. V lost 2 bases, J lost 10 bases, and 12 bases stayed unmatched. The DNA of the CDR3 is TGCGCCAGCAGCTTTACCGCGGGAGTCGGGGAGGAGCAGTTCTTC. Translated: CASSFTAGVGEEQFF.

The chain employs TRBV11-1 and TRBJ2-7, with 15 bases that match TRBD2. Germline CDR1 is SGHAT and CDR2 is FQDESV (reference sequence). V was pared by 0 bases and J by 6 bases, with 6 bases of the junction left unmatched. This CDR3 comprises 17 residues. The CDR3 reads CASSLAEGLAGGGEQYF. Here the CDR3 DNA reads TGTGCCAGCAGCTTAGCAGAGGGACTAGCGGGAGGAGGCGAGCAGTACTTC.

The chain employs TRBV7-2 and TRBJ1-1; maybe TRBD1 (6 bases). This CDR3 comprises 14 residues. Trimming removed 8 bases from V and 5 bases from J, with 18 bases in between. The germline V gene has CDR1 SGHTA and CDR2 FQGNSA. The CDR3 sequence: CASHGGAPGTEAFF. DNA of the CDR3: TGTGCCAGCCATGGGGGGGCGCCGGGAACTGAAGCTTTCTTT.

The chain carries TRBV10-1 and TRBJ2-1; TRBD2 aligns across 12 bases. V lost 0 bases and J lost 5; bases outside the gene matches: 5. The CDR3 spans 17 residues. Per the germline V gene, CDR1 is WNHNN and CDR2 is SYGVQD (reference sequence). The DNA of the CDR3 is TGCGCCAGCAGTGAGTCTCGGGGACTAGCGGGCCACAATGAGCAGTTCTTC. Translated: CASSESRGLAGHNEQFF.

The rearrangement joins TRBV19 to TRBJ1-1, with D hard to call. The CDR3 runs to 13 residues. Per germline, CDR1 LNHDA and CDR2 SQIVND (reference sequence). Trimming shortened V by 0 bases and J by 10 bases, and 12 bases separated the two germline ends. The CDR3 nucleotides are TGTGCCAGTAGTATAGAAGGGAGGCTGGGAGCTTTCTTT. Translation gives CASSIEGRLGAFF.

The CDR3 DNA sequence: TGTGCCACCCGGACAGGCGAACAGCCCCAGCATTTT. The encoded protein is CATRTGEQPQHF. The chain is built from TRBV6-6 and TRBJ1-5, with TRBD1 identical over 7 bases. The CDR3 loop spans 12 amino acids. With 10 bases clipped from V and 7 bases from J, the junction kept 7 bases outside the gene matches. Germline loops: CDR1 MNHNY, CDR2 SVGAGI (reference sequence).

The chain joins TRBV11-2 to TRBJ1-2; D gene uncertain. Between the trimmed V and J ends, which lost 3 bases and 0 bases, there was a span of 8 bases. Germline CDR1 and CDR2: SGHAT and FQNNGV. The CDR3 is 14 residues long. The CDR3: CASSFAGANYGYTF. The CDR3 nucleotides read TGTGCCAGCAGCTTCGCCGGAGCTAACTATGGCTACACCTTC.

This clone was counted a few times. The J gene is TRBJ2-1, the V gene TRBV27; D gene uncertain. The CDR3 has 13 residues. Deletions cut 3 bases from V and 3 bases from J, with 6 bases between. Germline CDR1 reads MNHEY; CDR2 reads SMNVEV (reference sequence). The CDR3 reads CASSFLLYNEQFF. The CDR3, as DNA: TGTGCCAGCAGTTTTCTTCTCTACAATGAGCAGTTCTTC.

This clone appeared many times. This chain links TRBV4-2 with TRBJ1-5, with no clear D. CDR3 length equals 15 residues. CDR1 is LGHNA, CDR2 YNFKEQ, per germline. Trimming took off 1 base at V and 0 bases at J, with 7 bases between the two ends. CDR3 sequence: CASSQGTYSNQPQHF. The CDR3 DNA follows: TGTGCCAGCAGCCAAGGGACTTATAGCAATCAGCCCCAGCATTTT.

V is TRBV28 and J is TRBJ1-1; D possibly corresponds to TRBD1 (5 bases). CDR3 length: 14 residues. The V gene's germline CDR1 is MDHEN and CDR2 SYDVKM. Trimming took 8 bases from V and 5 from J, leaving 18 bases between them. DNA for the CDR3: TGTGCCAGCTACTCGCGGGGGTGGAGGACTGAAGCTTTCTTT. This encodes CASYSRGWRTEAFF.

CDR3: CASSHWAGGPIPTDTQYF. The CDR3 DNA reads TGTGCCAGCTCACATTGGGCGGGAGGGCCCATTCCTACAGATACGCAGTATTTT. This chain connects TRBV18 to TRBJ2-3, with TRBD2 matching 9 bases. Germline V CDR1 and CDR2: KGHSH, LQKENI. This CDR3 region has 18 residues. V was pared by 4 bases and J by 3 bases, with 14 bases of the junction left unmatched.

The rearrangement joins TRBV9 to TRBJ1-5; D gene uncertain. Germline assignment: CDR1 SGDLS and CDR2 YYNGEE. The CDR3 spans 14 residues. Trimming removed 1 base from V and 1 base from J, with 6 bases in between. The CDR3 loop reads CASSVSQSNQPQHF. Here the CDR3 DNA reads TGTGCCAGCAGCGTATCCCAGAGCAATCAGCCCCAGCATTTT.

The rearrangement uses TRBV4-2 and TRBJ2-5, with TRBD2 matching 7 bases. There are 17 residues in the CDR3. V dropped 0 bases and J dropped 2; count of bases not matched to a gene: 9. Germline loops: CDR1 LGHNA, CDR2 YNFKEQ. The CDR3 nucleotides are TGTGCCAGCAGCCAAGATCAAGGAGCGGGGACGCAAGAGACCCAGTACTTC. Its protein product is CASSQDQGAGTQETQYF.

The chain couples TRBV9 to TRBJ2-7; 7 bases line up with TRBD2. Germline CDR1 is SGDLS and CDR2 is YYNGEE. J gave up 4 bases and V 1 base, and 8 bases lay outside the gene matches. The CDR3 covers 15 residues. DNA for the CDR3: TGTGCCAGCAGCGTATACGCGGGAGATCGGTACGAGCAGTACTTC. Its protein product is CASSVYAGDRYEQYF.

The J gene is TRBJ2-7, the V gene TRBV29-1; 8 positions agree with TRBD2. V shed 1 base and J 4 bases; nucleotides not matched to a gene: 12. This CDR3 spans 16 amino acids. Germline V gene lookup returns CDR1 SQVTM and CDR2 ANQGSEA. The CDR3 region has the DNA TGCAGCGTTGAAGGAGGGACTAGGAAGGGTTCATACGAGCAGTACTTC. Translating gives CSVEGGTRKGSYEQYF.

This clone was counted once. This rearrangement joins TRBV6-5 to TRBJ2-7; 12 nucleotides agree with TRBD2. The CDR3 totals 14 residues. Germline trimming cut 6 bases from V and 7 bases from J; bases unmatched to any gene: 7. The germline gives CDR1 MNHEY, CDR2 SVGAGI. The CDR3 nucleotides read TGTGCCAGCAGCCTAGCGGGAGGGCCGTGTGAGCAGTACTTC. Its protein product is CASSLAGGPCEQYF.

The J gene is TRBJ1-1, the V gene TRBV6-6; no reliable D call. The CDR3 is 13 residues long. V was trimmed by 4 bases and J by 3 bases, leaving 9 bases between them. Germline loops: CDR1 MNHNY, CDR2 SVGAGI (reference sequence). The CDR3 loop reads CASSSDWDTEAFF. As DNA, the CDR3 is TGTGCCAGCAGTTCCGACTGGGACACTGAAGCTTTCTTT.

The table lists this clone with a few counts. V is TRBV28 and J is TRBJ2-4, with 10 bases aligning to TRBD1. V was clipped by 8 bases and J by 6 bases; unmatched bases: 4. CDR1 and CDR2 (germline): MDHEN, SYDVKM. The CDR3 is 13 amino acids. DNA for the CDR3: TGTGCCAGCTGGGACAGGGGATCAAACATTCAGTACTTC. Protein sequence: CASWDRGSNIQYF.

The chain combines TRBV7-9 with TRBJ2-5; TRBD2 agrees at 12 bases. Germline loops: CDR1 SEHNR, CDR2 FQNEAQ (reference sequence). Losses at the gene ends were 6 bases for V and 9 bases for J; bases not matched to a gene: 11. The CDR3 contains 15 residues. CDR3 in amino acids: CASRLVTSGSRAQYF. DNA of the CDR3: TGTGCCAGCAGATTGGTGACTAGCGGGAGCAGGGCCCAGTACTTC.

The genes are TRBV28 and TRBJ2-3; 10 bases are shared with TRBD2. The CDR3 sequence is 15 residues long. Germline CDR1 and CDR2: MDHEN and SYDVKM. V gave up 4 bases and J gave up 3 bases; unmatched junction bases: 4. CDR3 sequence: CASSSETSGTDTQYF. The CDR3 DNA follows: TGTGCCAGCAGTTCAGAGACTAGCGGGACAGATACGCAGTATTTT.

V usage is TRBV5-1 and J usage is TRBJ1-2; TRBD1 might be the D (6 bases). The CDR3 runs 13 residues. Germline CDR1 reads SGHRS; CDR2 reads YFSETQ. Trimming removed 3 bases from V and 8 bases from J, with 14 bases in between. The CDR3 region is CASSSEGELGYTF. The CDR3 DNA follows: TGCGCCAGCAGCTCCGAGGGGGAACTCGGCTACACCTTC. Complete variable domain (other parts from reference TRBV5-1 and TRBJ1-2): KAGVTQTPRYLIKTRGQQVTLSCSPISGHRSVSWYQQTPGQGLQFLFEYFSETQRNKGNFPGRFSGRQFSNSRSEMNVSTLELGDSALYLCASSSEGELGYTFGSGTRLTVV.